The clone carrying this T cell receptor beta chain was seen only a few times. TCRdb re-analysed the RACE reads in MiXCR, keeping a single row per CDR3 protein. The table has about 90,000 distinct CDR3 sequences, 11% seen once. Germline assignment: CDR1 LNHDA and CDR2 SQIVND (reference sequence). Trimming cost V 0 bases and J 7 bases; bases outside gene matches: 8. The CDR3 length is 16 residues. Time point noted: patch test 3, about 24 weeks after DPC sensitization. Indicated treatment: therapeutic diphenylcyclopropenone sensitization with weekly scalp DPC. RNA extraction used unfractionated whole blood as the source of total RNA. This specimen comes from a study of human T cells and chemical hapten exposure.

This receptor was identified in a woman younger than 45 with alopecia areata. Some clones in this sample may be carry-over from other donors' samples. The sample here was whole blood, taken in connection with sensitization to the hapten diphenylcyclopropenone (DPC). The rearrangement links TRBV19 to TRBJ2-1; 8 nucleotides match TRBD2. Here the CDR3 DNA reads TGTGCCAGTAGTATAGAGACGGGACTAGGATCGAATGAGCAGTTCTTC. It yields the protein CASSIETGLGSNEQFF.